This entry describes one T cell receptor beta chain. What it binds is unknown. Method: immunoSEQ multiplex PCR; TCRdb's copy keeps in-frame clones and lacks some. The profile covers about 350,000 clones, with 88% appearing a single time and around 6.1% taken by the ten largest. This sample is drawn from a study of Ad26.COV2.S vaccination and SARS-CoV-2 variants. Overall study: COV1001, an Ad26.COV2.S trial, supplied this vaccine-arm donor. Whole-study findings and limits: Measurement of non-spike TCR breadth gave similar results in vaccine and placebo recipients. Substantial post-vaccination breadth of spike-specific CD8+ and CD4+ T cell responses was reported.

Treatment specified: around 19 received Ad26.COV2.S at low or high dose, single or two shots; 5 received placebo; per-sample allocation not given. Material that was analyzed had been drawn on day 63 after the first vaccine or placebo injection. An 18-55-year-old adult in Boston served as donor. This CDR3 region has 17 residues. Trimming cost V 0 bases and J 6 bases; bases outside gene matches: 8. Germline assignment: CDR1 LGHNA and CDR2 YNFKEQ. Here the sequenced sample was peripheral blood, taken in a trial of Ad26.COV2.S vaccine versus placebo. The TCR originated in a person aged 18-65 years who received the Ad26.COV2.S COVID-19 vaccine or a placebo. J is TRBJ2-3 and V is TRBV4-2; 11 positions match TRBD2. In nucleotides, the CDR3 is TGTGCCAGCAGCCAAGATTTGGCTAGCGGGAGGAGTGATACGCAGTATTTT. This sequence encodes CASSQDLASGRSDTQYF.